These 29 T cell receptor beta chains were sequenced from one sample in a study of cytomegalovirus exposure and HLA in healthy donors (dated by TCRdb to the late 2010s). Libraries came from the immunoSEQ multiplex PCR assay. The multiplex PCR relied on a mix of 60 forward primers for TCR Vbeta segments and 13 reverse primers for TCR Jbeta segments. This immuneACCESS table, as held by TCRdb, lists in-frame sequences with V and J called but not all clones. Of the missing ones, under half trace to an unresolved V gene in checked studies; the others have no known cause. The sample table shows fewer than 110,000 clones, and 85% are seen once. In total, the top ten clones hold around 3.9% of the sample. What was sequenced was PBMCs. These receptors all come from a man aged 25 to 45 in good health and CMV-seronegative.

The chain joins TRBV5-6 to TRBJ2-5, with 13 bases aligning to TRBD2. There are 17 residues in the CDR3. CDR1 is SGHDT, CDR2 YYEEEE, per germline. J lost 1 base, V lost 4 bases, and 7 bases had no gene match. The CDR3 loop reads CASSPLTSGRGQETQYF. The CDR3 DNA reads as TGTGCCAGCAGCCCTTTAACTAGCGGGAGGGGCCAAGAGACCCAGTACTTC.

This clone was observed a single time. The V and J genes are TRBV27 and TRBJ2-7; unclear D gene. This CDR3 region has 13 residues. The germline gives CDR1 MNHEY, CDR2 SMNVEV (reference sequence). V gave up 1 base and J gave up 5 bases, with 9 bases separating them. CDR3 region: CASSLFGQDEQYF. Written as DNA, the CDR3 is TGTGCCAGCAGTTTATTTGGGCAAGACGAGCAGTACTTC.

This chain joins TRBV28 and TRBJ2-2; 7 bases are a match to TRBD1. The CDR3 runs 15 residues. Germline V gene data show CDR1 as MDHEN and CDR2 as SYDVKM. Trimming removed 5 bases from V and 1 base from J; junction bases left unmatched: 4. As DNA, the CDR3 is TGTGCCAGCAGTCCCTCAGGGGGGAACACCGGGGAGCTGTTTTTT. Translated, it gives CASSPSGGNTGELFF.

The rearrangement joins TRBV4-2 to TRBJ2-7; 8 positions agree with TRBD1. The V and J ends lost 4 bases and 5 bases, in that order; junction bases with no gene match: 10. CDR3 length: 15 amino acids. Germline V gene data show CDR1 as LGHNA and CDR2 as YNFKEQ. CDR3 DNA sequence: TGTGCCAGCAGCCGCGGACAGGGATCACTTGACGAGCAGTACTTC. It encodes CASSRGQGSLDEQYF.

The chain employs TRBV7-9 and TRBJ1-4; D is ambiguous. Per germline, CDR1 SEHNR and CDR2 FQNEAQ (reference sequence). This CDR3 has 13 amino acids. The germline V and J ends were trimmed by 4 bases and 1 base, with 4 bases remaining between them. CDR3 DNA sequence: TGTGCCAGCAGCTCAGAAACTAATGAAAAACTGTTTTTT. This translates into CASSSETNEKLFF.

V gene TRBV28 combines with J gene TRBJ1-2, with a possible D match to TRBD1 (5 bases). CDR3 length: 14 residues. V shed 9 bases and J shed 9 bases, with 23 bases lying between them. Per germline, CDR1 MDHEN and CDR2 SYDVKM. CDR3 region: CASITLGGSRRYTF. The CDR3 DNA sequence: TGTGCCAGTATCACCCTCGGGGGTTCGCGTCGCTACACCTTC.

The chain couples TRBV28 to TRBJ2-2; 10 bases fit TRBD1. Germline CDR1 MDHEN, CDR2 SYDVKM. After removal of 5 bases from V and 6 bases from J, the junction contained 6 bases not matched to a gene. The CDR3 runs 15 residues. The CDR3 region has the DNA TGTGCCAGCAGTGGCTGGACAGGGGGAGCCGGGGAGCTGTTTTTT. It encodes CASSGWTGGAGELFF.

The chain recombines TRBV6-5 with TRBJ1-1, with D possibly TRBD1 on 5 matching bases. The CDR3 is made up of 15 amino acids. V dropped 0 bases and J dropped 4 bases, with 12 bases sitting between them. Germline-derived CDR1 and CDR2 are MNHEY and SVGAGI. The CDR3 DNA reads TGTGCCAGCAGTTACTCTGGGGGGATCGGCACTGAAGCTTTCTTT. This encodes CASSYSGGIGTEAFF.

The V and J genes are TRBV4-2 and TRBJ2-2, with D maybe TRBD2 (6 bases). The CDR3 loop spans 17 amino acids. The germline V gene encodes CDR1 LGHNA and CDR2 YNFKEQ. Trimming removed 0 bases at V and 4 bases at J, with 15 bases between. CDR3 in DNA: TGTGCCAGCAGCCAAGAGGGGACTGGCGGGGCCACCGGGGAGCTGTTTTTT. It specifies CASSQEGTGGATGELFF.

This clone was observed a single time. This rearrangement joins TRBV5-1 to TRBJ2-1; 8 nucleotides line up with TRBD1. J was trimmed by 5 bases and V by 4 bases; bases with no gene match: 8. Germline V gives CDR1 SGHRS, CDR2 YFSETQ. The CDR3 loop spans 15 amino acids. The CDR3 region has the DNA TGCGCCAGCAGCCGCACAGGGACAGGCGACAATGAGCAGTTCTTC. As protein: CASSRTGTGDNEQFF.

The chain links TRBV4-1 to TRBJ2-5; tentatively, D is TRBD1 (6 bases). CDR1 and CDR2 (germline): MGHRA, YSYEKL. V lost 3 bases and J 1 base, leaving 12 bases between the germline ends. The CDR3 is 15 residues long. CDR3 DNA sequence: TGCGCCAGCAGCCAGGGGGCCAGGGGCCAAGAGACCCAGTACTTC. It yields the protein CASSQGARGQETQYF.

This clone was counted between two and nine times. The chain combines TRBV10-3 with TRBJ1-5; tentative D call: TRBD1 (6 bases). The ends were cut back, 3 bases at V and 1 base at J, with 13 bases in the middle. Germline-derived CDR1 and CDR2 are ENHRY and SYGVKD. The CDR3 sequence is 16 residues long. The CDR3: CAISDNGGQSNQPQHF. The CDR3 DNA follows: TGTGCCATCAGTGATAATGGAGGACAGAGCAATCAGCCCCAGCATTTT.

This sequence joins TRBV6-6 and TRBJ2-2; maybe TRBD2 (6 bases). CDR1 is MNHNY and CDR2 is SVGAGI in the germline V gene (reference sequence). This CDR3 is 13 amino acids long. Trimming stripped 8 bases from V and 3 bases from J, with 10 bases between. The CDR3 DNA reads TGTGCCAGCCGCGGGATTGACACCGGGGAGCTGTTTTTT. The encoded protein is CASRGIDTGELFF.

This sequence joins TRBV7-7 and TRBJ2-3; 10 nucleotides match TRBD2. J gave up 4 bases and V 5 bases, and 3 bases lay outside the gene matches. CDR1 and CDR2 (germline): SSHAT, FNYEAQ (reference sequence). This CDR3 has 14 residues. Here the CDR3 DNA reads TGTGCCAGCAGCGCGGGACTAGCGTCAGATACGCAGTATTTT. Translated, it gives CASSAGLASDTQYF.

The chain combines TRBV6-5 with TRBJ1-2; 8 positions agree with TRBD1. CDR1 is MNHEY, CDR2 SVGAGI, per germline. J was trimmed by 3 bases and V by 10 bases; bases with no gene match: 13. The CDR3 covers 15 residues. Here the CDR3 reads CATGKDREVDYGYTF. DNA of the CDR3: TGTGCCACTGGAAAGGACAGGGAAGTTGACTATGGCTACACCTTC.

The chain has TRBV29-1 and TRBJ2-5; D not certain. Looked up from germline, CDR1 is SQVTM and CDR2 is ANQGSEA. Trimming cost V 4 bases and J 5 bases, with 11 bases left between them. CDR3 length: 12 residues. The CDR3 region has the DNA TGCAGCGTTGTGGCCAGAATCGAGACCCAGTACTTC. This translates into CSVVARIETQYF.

V usage is TRBV5-1 and J usage is TRBJ2-5, with D possibly TRBD1 on 6 matching bases. V was trimmed by 7 bases and J by 4 bases, leaving 17 bases between them. This CDR3 spans 14 amino acids. Germline loops: CDR1 SGHRS, CDR2 YFSETQ. The chain's CDR3 is CASARVGGLETQYF. The CDR3 DNA reads as TGCGCCAGCGCCAGGGTTGGGGGCCTAGAGACCCAGTACTTC.

There are a few counts of this clone. V usage is TRBV5-4 and J usage is TRBJ2-3; 7 nucleotides agree with TRBD2. This CDR3 region has 15 residues. Per germline, CDR1 SGHNT and CDR2 YYREEE (reference sequence). J gave up 2 bases and V 2 bases, and 5 bases lay outside the gene matches. The CDR3 bases are TGTGCCAGCAGCTTTCGGCGGGGGTACACAGATACGCAGTATTTT. Translating gives CASSFRRGYTDTQYF. Filled out from reference TRBV5-4 and TRBJ2-3, the complete variable domain reads ETGVTQSPTHLIKTRGQQVTLRCSSQSGHNTVSWYQQALGQGPQFIFQYYREEENGRGNFPPRFSGLQFPNYSSELNVNALELDDSALYLCASSFRRGYTDTQYFGPGTRLTVL.

V gene TRBV18 combines with J gene TRBJ2-1; 8 bases fit TRBD2. The CDR3 has 14 residues. V gave up 2 bases and J gave up 7 bases; unmatched junction bases: 4. In germline, CDR1 is KGHSH, CDR2 LQKENI. The CDR3 sequence: CASSPVTSGNEQFF. DNA of the CDR3: TGTGCCAGCTCACCAGTTACTAGCGGAAATGAGCAGTTCTTC.

The chain links TRBV5-1 to TRBJ2-1; TRBD2 aligns across 7 bases. Germline loops: CDR1 SGHRS, CDR2 YFSETQ. This CDR3 has 15 amino acids. The trim removed 4 bases at V and 5 bases at J, leaving 9 bases unmatched. The CDR3 reads CASSLPWTSNNEQFF. The CDR3 DNA reads TGCGCCAGCAGCCTTCCTTGGACTAGTAACAATGAGCAGTTCTTC.

The rearrangement links TRBV7-3 to TRBJ2-7; 7 nucleotides line up with TRBD1. The V gene end was trimmed by 7 bases and the J gene end by 5 bases; junction bases not matched to a gene: 14. Germline assignment: CDR1 SGHTA and CDR2 FQGTGA. This CDR3 is built from 15 residues. CDR3 region: CASTSQRDREHEQYF. In DNA, the CDR3 is TGTGCCAGCACCAGTCAAAGAGACAGGGAACACGAGCAGTACTTC.

V gene TRBV5-6 combines with J gene TRBJ1-2, with D possibly matching TRBD1 (6 bases). The V gene's germline CDR1 is SGHDT and CDR2 YYEEEE. V was trimmed by 3 bases and J by 4 bases, leaving 19 bases between them. This CDR3 is 16 amino acids long. The CDR3 loop is CASSWGLGGSLYGYTF. CDR3 in DNA: TGTGCCAGCAGCTGGGGCCTAGGGGGATCTCTCTATGGCTACACCTTC.

A single count supports this clone. The chain is built from TRBV9 and TRBJ2-3; 10 bases map to TRBD1. With V trimmed by 0 bases and J by 5 bases, 3 bases remained unmatched. The CDR3 runs 15 residues. Germline-derived CDR1 and CDR2 are SGDLS and YYNGEE. This chain's CDR3 is CASSVAWTGGDTQYF. The CDR3 coding sequence is TGTGCCAGCAGCGTAGCCTGGACAGGGGGAGATACGCAGTATTTT.

The chain couples TRBV11-1 to TRBJ1-2, with 8 bases aligning to TRBD1. The CDR3 length is 13 residues. The ends lost 10 bases at V and 2 bases at J; junction bases unmatched: 6. From germline, CDR1 is SGHAT and CDR2 FQDESV (reference sequence). The CDR3 bases are TGTGCCACCGCGACAGGGGTGAACTATGGCTACACCTTC. It specifies CATATGVNYGYTF.

The CDR3 spells CASSPTGGTEAFF. CDR3 DNA: TGTGCCAGCAGTCCCACAGGGGGAACTGAAGCTTTCTTT. The chain couples TRBV6-5 to TRBJ1-1, with 8 bases aligning to TRBD1. This CDR3 has 13 amino acids. J gave up 5 bases and V 5 bases, and 4 bases lay outside the gene matches. Germline CDR1 MNHEY, CDR2 SVGAGI.

The rearrangement joins TRBV2 to TRBJ2-1; the match to TRBD2 covers 8 bases. CDR3 length: 13 residues. With V trimmed by 11 bases and J by 5 bases, 8 bases remained unmatched. CDR1 and CDR2 (germline): SNHLY, FYNNEI. CDR3 loop: CAFYSGDNNEQFF. Written as DNA, the CDR3 is TGTGCCTTCTATAGCGGGGATAACAATGAGCAGTTCTTC.

The chain uses TRBV9 and TRBJ1-1; 9 bases align to TRBD1. Germline CDR1 SGDLS, CDR2 YYNGEE. There are 16 residues in the CDR3. The junction had 5 bases not matched to a gene; V was cut back by 1 base and J by 1 base. The CDR3 nucleotides read TGTGCCAGCAGCGTATCGACAGGGGGTTGGAACACTGAAGCTTTCTTT. Translated, it gives CASSVSTGGWNTEAFF.

The chain uses TRBV2 and TRBJ1-1; 11 nucleotides match TRBD1. The CDR3 loop spans 14 amino acids. Germline lookup yields CDR1 SNHLY and CDR2 FYNNEI. V dropped 5 bases and J dropped 4; count of bases not matched to a gene: 3. The CDR3 region is CASSPGTGGTEAFF. The CDR3 region has the DNA TGTGCCAGCAGTCCCGGGACAGGGGGCACTGAAGCTTTCTTT.

V and J are TRBV19 and TRBJ2-3; D is possibly TRBD2 (6 bases). The V end was cut by 7 bases, the J end by 2 bases, with 13 bases between. Germline assignment: CDR1 LNHDA and CDR2 SQIVND (reference sequence). The CDR3 length is 14 residues. The CDR3 DNA reads as TGTGCCAGTACCCCCGGGACTGACACAGATACGCAGTATTTT. Its translation is CASTPGTDTDTQYF.